This note documents a single T cell receptor (beta chain) sequence. As yet, its antigen is unknown. The data were obtained in a study of CD8 T cells in ankylosing spondylitis. Broader study findings: Disease-associated clonotypes exhibited CD8+ identity and were relatively infrequent in peripheral blood. Typical of ankylosing spondylitis blood, it appeared, was a TCR beta motif of under 10 highly homologous variants. Past studies reported some motif variants in reactive arthritis synovial fluid and blood. Reportedly, matched ankylosing spondylitis synovial fluid was significantly enriched for disease-linked clones.

Preparation of TCR beta libraries was done by quantitative 5'-RACE with molecular barcodes. TCRdb reprocessed the 5' RACE reads via MiXCR and lists one record per CDR3 protein. Here the sample spans roughly 470,000 distinct CDR3 sequences, 26% being singletons. In germline, CDR1 is DFQATT, CDR2 SNEGSKA (reference sequence). With V trimmed by 1 base and J by 0 bases, 6 bases remained unmatched. CDR3 size: 18 residues. Sequenced: blood, either unsorted or a sorted T cell fraction (not recorded which). The receptor's source is a male donor with ankylosing spondylitis. The genes are TRBV20-1 and TRBJ2-2; 12 nucleotides line up with TRBD2. CDR3 coding DNA: TGCAGTGCTAGAGGCCTAGCGGGAGGGCAGACGAACACCGGGGAGCTGTTTTTT. It is translated as CSARGLAGGQTNTGELFF.